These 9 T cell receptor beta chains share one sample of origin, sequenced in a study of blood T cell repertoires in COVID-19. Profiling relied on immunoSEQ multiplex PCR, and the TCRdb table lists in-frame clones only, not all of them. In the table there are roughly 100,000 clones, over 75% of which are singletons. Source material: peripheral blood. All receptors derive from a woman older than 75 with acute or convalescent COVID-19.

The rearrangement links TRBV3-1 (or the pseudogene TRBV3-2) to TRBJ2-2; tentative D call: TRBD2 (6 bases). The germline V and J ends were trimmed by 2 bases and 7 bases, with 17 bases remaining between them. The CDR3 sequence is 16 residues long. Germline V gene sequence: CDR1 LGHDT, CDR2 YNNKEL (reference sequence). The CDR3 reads CASSQLEAGGVGELFF. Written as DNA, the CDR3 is TGTGCCAGCAGCCAACTTGAGGCAGGAGGGGTCGGGGAGCTGTTTTTT.

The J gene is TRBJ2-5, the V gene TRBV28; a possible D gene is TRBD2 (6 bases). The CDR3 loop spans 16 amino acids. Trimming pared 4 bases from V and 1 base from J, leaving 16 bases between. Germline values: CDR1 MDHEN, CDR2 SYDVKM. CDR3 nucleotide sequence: TGTGCCAGCAGTTCCCCCAAGAGGGGACTCCAAGAGACCCAGTACTTC. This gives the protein CASSSPKRGLQETQYF. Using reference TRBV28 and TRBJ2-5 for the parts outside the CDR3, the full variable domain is DVKVTQSSRYLVKRTGEKVFLECVQDMDHENMFWYRQDPGLGLRLIYFSYDVKMKEKGDIPEGYSVSREKKERFSLILESASTNQTSMYLCASSSPKRGLQETQYFGPGTRLLVL.

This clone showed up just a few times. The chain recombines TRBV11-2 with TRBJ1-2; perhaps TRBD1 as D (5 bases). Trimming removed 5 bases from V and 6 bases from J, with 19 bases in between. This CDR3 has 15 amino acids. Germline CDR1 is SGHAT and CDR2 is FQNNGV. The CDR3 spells CASSLRIGDEHGYTF. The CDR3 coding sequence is TGTGCCAGCAGCCTTCGCATAGGGGATGAACATGGCTACACCTTC.

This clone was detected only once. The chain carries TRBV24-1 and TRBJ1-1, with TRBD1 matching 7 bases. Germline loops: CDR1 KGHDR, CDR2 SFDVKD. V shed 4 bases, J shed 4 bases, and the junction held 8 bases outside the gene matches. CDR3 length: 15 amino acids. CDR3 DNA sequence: TGTGCCACCAGTGACCCCAGGACAGGCGGCACTGAAGCTTTCTTT. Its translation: CATSDPRTGGTEAFF.

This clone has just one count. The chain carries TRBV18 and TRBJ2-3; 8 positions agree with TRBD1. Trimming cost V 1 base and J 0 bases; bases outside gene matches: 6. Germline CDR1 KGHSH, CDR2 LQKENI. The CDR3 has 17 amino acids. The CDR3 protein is CASSPLGTGTSTDTQYF. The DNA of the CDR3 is TGTGCCAGCTCACCACTGGGGACAGGTACGAGCACAGATACGCAGTATTTT.

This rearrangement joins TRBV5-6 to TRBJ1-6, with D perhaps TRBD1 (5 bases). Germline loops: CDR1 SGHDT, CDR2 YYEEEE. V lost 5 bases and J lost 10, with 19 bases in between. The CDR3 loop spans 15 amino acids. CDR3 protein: CASSHMAGPGSPLHF. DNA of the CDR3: TGTGCCAGCAGTCACATGGCCGGCCCAGGGTCACCCCTCCACTTT.

The CDR3 reads CAISAGLAGGKSSYEQYF. The CDR3 DNA reads as TGTGCCATCAGTGCGGGACTAGCGGGGGGCAAGAGCTCCTACGAGCAGTACTTC. The chain couples TRBV10-3 to TRBJ2-7; 15 nucleotides align to TRBD2. Germline V gene lookup returns CDR1 ENHRY and CDR2 SYGVKD. J lost 0 bases, V lost 4 bases, and 7 bases had no gene match. This CDR3 spans 18 amino acids.

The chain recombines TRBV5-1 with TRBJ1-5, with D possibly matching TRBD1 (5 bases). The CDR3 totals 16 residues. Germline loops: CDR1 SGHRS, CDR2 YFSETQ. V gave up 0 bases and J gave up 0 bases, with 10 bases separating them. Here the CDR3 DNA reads TGCGCCAGCAGCTTGGTGGGGCTAGGTAGCAATCAGCCCCAGCATTTT. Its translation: CASSLVGLGSNQPQHF.

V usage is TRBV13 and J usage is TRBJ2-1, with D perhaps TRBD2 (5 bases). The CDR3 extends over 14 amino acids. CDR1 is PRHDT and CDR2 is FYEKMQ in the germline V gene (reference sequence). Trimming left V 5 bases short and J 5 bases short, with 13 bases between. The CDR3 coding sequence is TGTGCCAGCAGCGGGTACCGGGAAGACAATGAGCAGTTCTTC. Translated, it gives CASSGYREDNEQFF.